The 17 T cell receptor beta chains in this list originate from one sample, sequenced in a study of OX40 agonist ivuxolimab in advanced cancers. Only in-frame clones appear in the TCRdb table, and some are missing; sequencing was by immunoSEQ multiplex PCR. The repertoire holds 70,000 or so clones, with 90% to 95% as singletons. The starting material was CD4+ or CD8+ T cells sorted from blood, obtained in a trial of the OX40 agonist ivuxolimab. The receptor set was obtained from an adult with an advanced solid tumor such as melanoma, head and neck, liver or kidney cancer.

This clone was counted between two and nine times. The chain recombines TRBV19 with TRBJ2-2; the D gene is possibly TRBD1 (7 bases). The germline V gene encodes CDR1 LNHDA and CDR2 SQIVND (reference sequence). The V end was cut by 9 bases, the J end by 4 bases, with 18 bases between. This CDR3 is 15 amino acids long. CDR3 sequence: CASRAGQSFTGELFF. The CDR3 region has the DNA TGTGCCAGCCGCGCGGGACAGTCCTTCACCGGGGAGCTGTTTTTT.

V is TRBV12-2 and J is TRBJ1-6. TRBV12-2 counts as a pseudogene. The CDR3 spans 19 residues. CDR3: CASRFDCGRSLPSNSPLHF. The DNA for the CDR3 is TGTGCAAGTCGCTTCGATTGCGGACGATCCCTTCCTAGTAATTCACCCCTCCACTTT.

The chain carries TRBV23-1 and TRBJ1-2, with D possibly being TRBD1 (5 bases). TRBV23-1 is recorded as an ORF, its role being uncertain. V dropped 3 bases and J dropped 1 base, with 9 bases sitting between them. The CDR3 has 14 amino acids. CDR3 residues: CASSQGENNYGYTF. For the CDR3, the DNA is TGCGCCAGCAGTCAGGGGGAAAATAACTATGGCTACACCTTC.

The chain employs TRBV7-9 and TRBJ1-5; TRBD1 is a possible D gene (5 bases). The V end lost 5 bases, the J end lost 6 bases, and 14 bases lay between the germline ends. The CDR3 has 14 residues. CDR1 and CDR2 (germline): SEHNR, FQNEAQ (reference sequence). CDR3 DNA sequence: TGTGCCAGCAGCCCCCTTGAGGGGCCTCAGCCCCAGCATTTT. Amino acids: CASSPLEGPQPQHF. Complete variable domain (other parts from reference TRBV7-9 and TRBJ1-5): DTGVSQNPRHKITKRGQNVTFRCDPISEHNRLYWYRQTLGQGPEFLTYFQNEAQLEKSRLLSDRFSAERPKGSFSTLEIQRTEQGDSAMYLCASSPLEGPQPQHFGDGTRLSIL.

This clone was seen a single time. V usage is TRBV4-3 and J usage is TRBJ2-7, with D maybe TRBD1 (5 bases). Trimming removed 2 bases at V and 6 bases at J, with 14 bases between. The CDR3 contains 14 residues. Germline values: CDR1 LGHNA, CDR2 YSLEER. The CDR3 DNA sequence: TGCGCCAGCAGCCAATTCAAAGGACAACTCGAGCAGTACTTC. Translation gives CASSQFKGQLEQYF.

The chain employs TRBV25-1 and TRBJ2-1; possibly TRBD1 or TRBD2 for D (5 bases each). Trimming took off 6 bases at V and 7 bases at J, with 16 bases between the two ends. Germline V gene sequence: CDR1 MGHDK, CDR2 SYGVNS. This CDR3 has 14 residues. The CDR3 DNA sequence: TGTGCCAGCAGCCTGGTTGAGGGGTTGAATGAGCAGTTCTTC. This sequence encodes CASSLVEGLNEQFF.

The chain carries TRBV19 and TRBJ2-7; TRBD1 matches 7 bases. The CDR3 is 15 residues long. V lost 5 bases, J lost 0 bases, and 7 bases stayed unmatched. Germline CDR1 is LNHDA and CDR2 is SQIVND (reference sequence). Here the CDR3 DNA reads TGTGCCAGTAGTGTGTTGACAGGGCCCTCCTACGAGCAGTACTTC. Protein: CASSVLTGPSYEQYF. Using reference TRBV19 and TRBJ2-7 for the parts outside the CDR3, the full variable domain is DGGITQSPKYLFRKEGQNVTLSCEQNLNHDAMYWYRQDPGQGLRLIYYSQIVNDFQKGDIAEGYSVSREKKESFPLTVTSAQKNPTAFYLCASSVLTGPSYEQYFGPGTRLTVT.

V gene TRBV15 combines with J gene TRBJ1-2, with D unclear. The germline CDR1 and CDR2 sequences are LNHNV and YYDKDF (reference sequence). The CDR3 loop spans 13 amino acids. With 4 bases removed from V and 7 bases from J, the gap between germline ends came to 13 bases. This CDR3 is CATSIRASRGYTF. The CDR3 DNA sequence: TGTGCCACCAGCATCCGCGCATCCCGTGGCTACACCTTC.

The chain uses TRBV27 and TRBJ2-4, with 9 bases that match TRBD1. With V trimmed by 6 bases and J by 8 bases, 8 bases remained unmatched. CDR1 is MNHEY, CDR2 SMNVEV, per germline (reference sequence). This CDR3 is built from 14 residues. CDR3 in amino acids: CASSREQGADIQYF. The DNA of the CDR3 is TGTGCCAGCAGCCGTGAACAGGGGGCGGACATTCAGTACTTC.

The chain is built from TRBV7-2 and TRBJ2-3; 9 bases map to TRBD2. This CDR3 is built from 15 residues. V shed 1 base and J 4 bases; nucleotides not matched to a gene: 3. The germline gives CDR1 SGHTA, CDR2 FQGNSA. The CDR3 sequence is CASSLGGGGSDTQYF. CDR3 sequence (DNA): TGTGCCAGCAGCTTAGGCGGGGGGGGATCAGATACGCAGTATTTT.

The chain carries TRBV5-6 and TRBJ1-1; no firm D call. V was clipped by 4 bases and J by 0 bases, with 16 bases between them. Germline V gene lookup returns CDR1 SGHDT and CDR2 YYEEEE. The CDR3 has 16 residues. CDR3 nucleotide sequence: TGTGCCAGCAGCATAACCGGGCCTCGTTTGAACACTGAAGCTTTCTTT. Translating it yields CASSITGPRLNTEAFF.

V and J are TRBV29-1 and TRBJ1-2; TRBD1 is a possible D gene (5 bases). Germline CDR1 SQVTM, CDR2 ANQGSEA. The CDR3 spans 12 residues. V lost 4 bases and J 7 bases, leaving 13 bases between the germline ends. The CDR3 protein is CSVVGGMGGYTF. The CDR3 bases are TGCAGCGTTGTGGGGGGAATGGGTGGCTACACCTTC. Drawing the rest from reference TRBV29-1 and TRBJ1-2, the complete variable domain is SAVISQKPSRDICQRGTSLTIQCQVDSQVTMMFWYRQQPGQSLTLIATANQGSEATYESGFVIDKFPISRPNLTFSTLTVSNMSPEDSSIYLCSVVGGMGGYTFGSGTRLTVV.

The V call is TRBV19, the J call TRBJ2-7, with 9 bases fitting TRBD1. The CDR3 totals 16 residues. After removal of 5 bases from V and 2 bases from J, the junction contained 10 bases not matched to a gene. The germline gives CDR1 LNHDA, CDR2 SQIVND (reference sequence). The CDR3 bases are TGTGCCAGTAGTTTCCACCTCCGGGACAGGGCCTACGAGCAGTACTTC. Amino acids: CASSFHLRDRAYEQYF.

V is TRBV2 and J is TRBJ2-7; possibly TRBD2 for D (7 bases). The CDR3 covers 15 residues. Germline lookup yields CDR1 SNHLY and CDR2 FYNNEI. V was clipped by 6 bases and J by 4 bases, with 19 bases between them. The CDR3 spells CASSLGRGATYEQYF. Written as DNA, the CDR3 is TGTGCCAGCAGCTTAGGTCGGGGGGCTACGTACGAGCAGTACTTC.

The CDR3 loop is CASSEPLIRVHEQYF. CDR3 in DNA: TGTGCCAGCAGCGAACCCCTAATCAGGGTCCACGAGCAGTACTTC. This chain uses TRBV6-9 with TRBJ2-7, with a weak D call TRBD1 (5 bases). Germline loops: CDR1 MNHGY, CDR2 SVAAGI. Trimming cost V 6 bases and J 5 bases, with 20 bases left between them. The CDR3 is made up of 15 amino acids.

The chain has TRBV19 and TRBJ2-7; TRBD1 or TRBD2 may be the D gene (5 bases each). The germline V and J ends were trimmed by 1 base and 2 bases, with 9 bases remaining between them. The CDR3 is 14 amino acids. The germline V gene encodes CDR1 LNHDA and CDR2 SQIVND (reference sequence). CDR3 sequence reads: CASSIGDGPYEQYF. The CDR3 DNA sequence: TGTGCCAGTAGTATAGGGGACGGGCCCTACGAGCAGTACTTC. The entire variable domain, with the rest obtained from reference TRBV19 and TRBJ2-7, is as follows: DGGITQSPKYLFRKEGQNVTLSCEQNLNHDAMYWYRQDPGQGLRLIYYSQIVNDFQKGDIAEGYSVSREKKESFPLTVTSAQKNPTAFYLCASSIGDGPYEQYFGPGTRLTVT.

The chain carries TRBV27 and TRBJ1-1, with D unresolved. Trimming cost V 3 bases and J 4 bases, with 9 bases left between them. There are 13 residues in the CDR3. Germline V gene lookup returns CDR1 MNHEY and CDR2 SMNVEV (reference sequence). Here the CDR3 reads CASSLWETTEAFF. CDR3 sequence (DNA): TGTGCCAGCAGTTTGTGGGAAACCACTGAAGCTTTCTTT.